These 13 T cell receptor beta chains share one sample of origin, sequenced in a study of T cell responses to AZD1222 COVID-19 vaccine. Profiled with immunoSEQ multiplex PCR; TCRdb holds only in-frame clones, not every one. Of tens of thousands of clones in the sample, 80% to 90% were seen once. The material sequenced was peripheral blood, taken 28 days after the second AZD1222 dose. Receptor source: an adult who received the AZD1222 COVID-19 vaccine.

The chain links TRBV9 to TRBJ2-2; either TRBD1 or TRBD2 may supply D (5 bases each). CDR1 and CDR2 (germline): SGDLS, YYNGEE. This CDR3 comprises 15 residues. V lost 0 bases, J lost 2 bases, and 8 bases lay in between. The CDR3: CASSVAGTNTGELFF. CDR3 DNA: TGTGCCAGCAGCGTAGCCGGGACCAACACCGGGGAGCTGTTTTTT.

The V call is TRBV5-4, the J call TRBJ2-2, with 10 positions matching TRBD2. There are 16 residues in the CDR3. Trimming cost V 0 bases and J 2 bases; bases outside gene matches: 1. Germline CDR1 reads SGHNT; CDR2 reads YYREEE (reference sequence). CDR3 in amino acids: CASSLGTSGNTGELFF. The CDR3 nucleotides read TGTGCCAGCAGCTTGGGGACTAGCGGCAACACCGGGGAGCTGTTTTTT.

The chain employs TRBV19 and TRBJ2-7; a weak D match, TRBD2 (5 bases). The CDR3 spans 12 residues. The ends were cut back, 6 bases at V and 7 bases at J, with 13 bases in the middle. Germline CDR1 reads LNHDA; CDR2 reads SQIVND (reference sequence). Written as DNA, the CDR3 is TGTGCCAGTAGCCAGCCCCCGGGGGAGCAGTACGTC. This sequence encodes CASSQPPGEQYV.

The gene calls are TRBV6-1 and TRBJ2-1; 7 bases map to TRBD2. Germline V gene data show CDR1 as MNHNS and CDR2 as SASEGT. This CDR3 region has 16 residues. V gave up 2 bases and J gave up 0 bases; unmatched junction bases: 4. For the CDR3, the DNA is TGTGCCAGCAGTGAATTGGGGGGGAGCTCCTACAATGAGCAGTTCTTC. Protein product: CASSELGGSSYNEQFF.

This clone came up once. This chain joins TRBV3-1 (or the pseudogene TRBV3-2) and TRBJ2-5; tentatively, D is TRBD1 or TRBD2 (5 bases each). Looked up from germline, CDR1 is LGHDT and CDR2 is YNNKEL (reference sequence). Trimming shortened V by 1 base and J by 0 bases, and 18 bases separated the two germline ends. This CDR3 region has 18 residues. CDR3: CASSQVPPGASDQETQYF. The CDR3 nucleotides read TGTGCCAGCAGCCAAGTGCCCCCCGGGGCTTCGGACCAAGAGACCCAGTACTTC.

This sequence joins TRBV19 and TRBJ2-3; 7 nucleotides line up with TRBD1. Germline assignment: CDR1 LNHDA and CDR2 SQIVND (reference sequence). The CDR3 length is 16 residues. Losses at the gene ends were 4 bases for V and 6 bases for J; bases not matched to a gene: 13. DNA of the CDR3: TGTGCCAGTAGTAGAGCCCAGGACAGGAATCGGGATACGCAGTATTTT. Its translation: CASSRAQDRNRDTQYF.

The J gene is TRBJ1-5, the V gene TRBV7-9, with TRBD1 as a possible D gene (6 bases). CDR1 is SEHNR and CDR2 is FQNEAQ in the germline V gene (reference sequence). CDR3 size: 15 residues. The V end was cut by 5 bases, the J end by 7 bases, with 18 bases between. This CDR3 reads CASSQGNDGFQPQHF. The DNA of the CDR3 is TGTGCCAGCAGCCAGGGGAATGACGGCTTCCAGCCCCAGCATTTT.

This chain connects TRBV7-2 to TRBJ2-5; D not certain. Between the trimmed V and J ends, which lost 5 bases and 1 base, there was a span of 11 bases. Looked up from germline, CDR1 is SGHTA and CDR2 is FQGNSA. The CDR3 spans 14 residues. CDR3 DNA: TGTGCCAGCAGCCCCGCGATCATCCAAGAGACCCAGTACTTC. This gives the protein CASSPAIIQETQYF.

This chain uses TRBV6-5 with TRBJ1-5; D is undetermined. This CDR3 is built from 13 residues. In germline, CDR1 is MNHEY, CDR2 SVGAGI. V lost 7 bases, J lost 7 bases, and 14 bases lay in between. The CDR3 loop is CASTQEGWQPQHF. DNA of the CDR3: TGTGCCAGCACCCAGGAGGGTTGGCAGCCCCAGCATTTT.

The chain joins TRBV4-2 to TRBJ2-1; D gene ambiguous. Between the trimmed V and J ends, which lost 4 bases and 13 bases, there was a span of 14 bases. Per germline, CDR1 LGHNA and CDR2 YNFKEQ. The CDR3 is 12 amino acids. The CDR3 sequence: CASSPDTALQFF. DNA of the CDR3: TGTGCCAGCAGCCCTGATACGGCTCTCCAGTTCTTC.

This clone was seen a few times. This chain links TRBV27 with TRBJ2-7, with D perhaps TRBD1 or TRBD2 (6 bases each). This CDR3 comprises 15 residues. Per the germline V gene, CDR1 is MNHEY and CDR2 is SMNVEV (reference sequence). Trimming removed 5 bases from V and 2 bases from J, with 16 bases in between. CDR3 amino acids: CASSPLFGGPYEQYF. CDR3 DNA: TGTGCCAGCAGTCCTCTGTTTGGGGGGCCCTACGAGCAGTACTTC.

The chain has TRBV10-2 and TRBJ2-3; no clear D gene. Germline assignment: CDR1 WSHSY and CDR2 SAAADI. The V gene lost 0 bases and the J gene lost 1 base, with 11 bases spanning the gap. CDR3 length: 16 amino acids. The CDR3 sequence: CASSESWAPRTDTQYF. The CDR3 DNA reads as TGCGCCAGCAGTGAGTCGTGGGCCCCCCGCACAGATACGCAGTATTTT.

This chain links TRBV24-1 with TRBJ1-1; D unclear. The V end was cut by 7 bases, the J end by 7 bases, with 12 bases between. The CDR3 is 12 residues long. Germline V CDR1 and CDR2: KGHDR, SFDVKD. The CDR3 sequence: CATRGLMGEAFF. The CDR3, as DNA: TGTGCCACCAGAGGCCTTATGGGTGAAGCTTTCTTT.